This TCR beta chain derives from a study of T-cell memory formation after mild COVID-19. Across the study: Each donor largely had its own TCR clusters.

5'RACE, which relied on constant-segment primers, yielded TCR alpha and TCR beta cDNA libraries carrying sample barcodes and UMIs. Each CDR3 protein gets one entry after TCRdb re-called the 5' RACE reads with MiXCR. Here the sample spans fewer than 350,000 distinct CDR3 sequences, about a sixth being singletons. The study, taken as a whole, reports: Prior to infection, memory already included some responding clones, suggesting cross-reactive memory joined. Mostly located in CM and EM were contracting CD4+ clones, with contracting CD8+ clones located in EMRA.

This CDR3 is 16 amino acids long. Looked up from germline, CDR1 is KGHDR and CDR2 is SFDVKD. V lost 4 bases and J 2 bases, leaving 15 bases between the germline ends. In this sample, this clonotype turned up a few times. Its antigen is not identified. This sequence originates from a man between 18 and 35 years old who had mild COVID-19 (a few samples of this study predate the infection). Cell type and time point are not known. This chain connects TRBV24-1 to TRBJ2-3; either TRBD1 or TRBD2 may fit D (5 bases each). Material: PBMCs or a T cell subset sorted from them (not recorded which). CDR3 residues: CATSDPRDGNTDTQYF. The CDR3 DNA reads TGTGCCACCAGTGACCCAAGGGACGGCAACACAGATACGCAGTATTTT.